This TCR beta chain was profiled in a study of T-cell memory formation after mild COVID-19. Notes on the study in general: In second-wave clones peaking day 37, SARS-CoV-2 specificity remained unconfirmed.

As concerns this clonotype: Its antigen is currently unknown.

TCRdb analysed the 5' RACE reads with MiXCR anew, one entry per CDR3 protein. The data contain roughly 620,000 distinct CDR3 sequences, over 15% of them seen just once; the ten biggest clones take up 12%. Germline assignment: CDR1 SGHVS and CDR2 FNYEAQ. The CDR3 consists of 16 residues. J lost 7 bases, V lost 2 bases, and 5 bases had no gene match. This clonotype was obtained from an adult woman who had mild COVID-19 (a few samples of this study predate the infection). Cell type and time point are not known. This chain joins TRBV7-6 and TRBJ2-1; TRBD2 matches 13 bases. The sample was PBMCs or a T cell subset sorted from them (not recorded which). This CDR3 is CASSLYRTSGRNEQFF. CDR3 DNA sequence: TGTGCCAGCAGCTTATATCGGACTAGCGGGAGAAATGAGCAGTTCTTC. Based on the CDR3 plus reference TRBV7-6 and TRBJ2-1, the full variable domain is GAGVSQSPRYKVTKRGQDVALRCDPISGHVSLYWYRQALGQGPEFLTYFNYEAQQDKSGLPNDRFSAERPEGSISTLTIQRTEQRDSAMYRCASSLYRTSGRNEQFFGPGTRLTVL.